The clone carrying this T cell receptor (beta chain) was detected many times. Its antigen is unidentified. This specimen comes from a study of glioma-infiltrating T cells. Notes on the study in general: Tissue-blood divergence was below expectation in non-neoplastic patients, above in gliomas. Only very few CDR3 sequences appeared in both tissue and blood.

The ends were cut back, 0 bases at V and 3 bases at J, with 4 bases in the middle. Germline lookup yields CDR1 LGHNA and CDR2 YSLEER. CDR3 length: 13 amino acids. The iRepertoire nested amplicon-rescue multiplex PCR amplified TCR alpha and beta CDR3s from RNA. One-step reverse transcription and amplification started from around 100-400 ng of tissue mRNA or PBMC total RNA. MiXCR, applied by TCRdb to the multiplex PCR reads, yields one record per CDR3 protein. The table includes approximately 190,000 distinct CDR3 sequences, over 25% detected once. The V gene is TRBV4-3, the J gene TRBJ2-3; D gene unclear. Sequenced input: glioma tissue, nonneoplastic brain tissue, or PBMCs (not recorded which). This sequence originates from a human donor with low-grade glioma or glioblastoma, undergoing nonglioma brain surgery, or in good health (not recorded which). The CDR3 DNA is TGCGCCAGCAGCCAAGATATGACAGATACGCAGTATTTT. Encoded protein: CASSQDMTDTQYF.